A selection of T cell receptor beta chains follows, all from one sample in a study of Ad26.COV2.S vaccination and SARS-CoV-2 variants. Clones were read by immunoSEQ multiplex PCR, and TCRdb kept only the in-frame ones, dropping some. The data hold roughly 92,000 clones, with approximately 77% observed a single time. This specimen was peripheral blood, taken after recovery from COVID-19. These receptors were collected from a human donor who had recovered from COVID-19. The CDR3 runs from the conserved cysteine through the conserved F or W.

v_call,j_call,cdr3_aa
TRBV2,TRBJ1-5,CASSAEPQLNQPQHF
TRBV28,TRBJ2-3,CASSTPGTDTQYF
TRBV9,TRBJ1-6,CASSPPGINNSPLHF
TRBV5-1,TRBJ2-1,CASSGAGGNEQFF
TRBV9,TRBJ2-2,CASSVVLDTGELFF
TRBV29-1,TRBJ2-6,CSVRTGSSGANVLTF
TRBV7-8,TRBJ2-7,CASSLVPGQSYEQYF
TRBV19,TRBJ2-5,CASRDYGETQYF
TRBV28,TRBJ1-3,CASSLSLTGQLGSGNTIYF
TRBV5-6,TRBJ2-1,CASTQPKGEQFF
TRBV28,TRBJ2-1,CASSQNVADSYNEQFF
TRBV28,TRBJ1-4,CASSSVNEKLFF
TRBV21-1,TRBJ2-1,CASSKVGLAAPFF